The 27 T cell receptor beta chains below come from one sample, sequenced in a study of blood T cell repertoires in COVID-19. Profiling relied on immunoSEQ multiplex PCR, and the TCRdb table lists in-frame clones only, not all of them. The sample lists 120,000 to 150,000 clones, approximately 81% occurring once. The sequenced sample was peripheral blood. These receptors came from a human donor in a cohort sampled during active COVID-19.

This chain connects TRBV11-1 to TRBJ1-4, with unresolved D. This CDR3 is 15 amino acids long. CDR1 is SGHAT, CDR2 FQDESV, per germline (reference sequence). The V end was cut by 5 bases, the J end by 0 bases, with 10 bases between. The CDR3, as DNA: TGTGCCAGCAGCCGAAACAAAGCAACTAATGAAAAACTGTTTTTT. It yields the protein CASSRNKATNEKLFF.

The chain has TRBV28 and TRBJ2-1, with D possibly being TRBD1 (6 bases). CDR1 MDHEN and CDR2 SYDVKM come from the germline V gene. The CDR3 has 17 amino acids. The V end was cut by 6 bases, the J end by 1 base, with 19 bases between. The CDR3 loop reads CASSPSQGARSYNEQFF. CDR3 DNA: TGTGCCAGCAGCCCCTCACAGGGAGCAAGGTCCTACAATGAGCAGTTCTTC.

The V gene is TRBV4-1, the J gene TRBJ2-2; 9 bases agree with TRBD1. Per the germline V gene, CDR1 is MGHRA and CDR2 is YSYEKL. The length of the CDR3 is 17 residues. Germline trimming cut 4 bases from V and 0 bases from J; bases unmatched to any gene: 6. The CDR3, as DNA: TGCGCCAGCAGCCCGCAGGGACAGGGCGCGAACACCGGGGAGCTGTTTTTT. It is translated as CASSPQGQGANTGELFF.

CDR3: CASSSGGFYGYTF. CDR3 coding DNA: TGCGCCAGCAGCTCAGGGGGCTTCTATGGCTACACCTTC. This chain connects TRBV10-2 to TRBJ1-2; 8 bases map to TRBD1. The germline CDR1 and CDR2 sequences are WSHSY and SAAADI. Trimming removed 6 bases from V and 4 bases from J; junction bases left unmatched: 4. CDR3 length equals 13 residues.

This clone was seen a handful of times. The gene calls are TRBV28 and TRBJ1-5; 7 bases are a match to TRBD1. The CDR3 extends over 13 amino acids. Germline trimming cut 5 bases from V and 9 bases from J; bases unmatched to any gene: 7. Germline V gene lookup returns CDR1 MDHEN and CDR2 SYDVKM. The DNA for the CDR3 is TGTGCCAGCAGTAAAAGGGGGCGTGGGCCCCAGCATTTT. Residues: CASSKRGRGPQHF.

This chain connects TRBV5-4 to TRBJ2-5; D might be TRBD1 (6 bases). Germline CDR1 and CDR2: SGHNT and YYREEE (reference sequence). V dropped 3 bases and J dropped 1 base, with 10 bases sitting between them. The CDR3 length is 14 residues. The CDR3 reads CASSSRGTQETQYF. CDR3 in DNA: TGTGCCAGCAGCTCAAGGGGGACCCAAGAGACCCAGTACTTC.

This rearrangement joins TRBV6-1 to TRBJ1-2; D gene uncertain. The V gene's germline CDR1 is MNHNS and CDR2 SASEGT. Trimming cost V 1 base and J 4 bases, with 13 bases left between them. The CDR3 length is 15 residues. CDR3 sequence: CASSEDYGRSYGYTF. The CDR3 DNA is TGTGCCAGCAGTGAAGACTATGGCAGAAGCTATGGCTACACCTTC.

The CDR3 DNA is TGTGCCAGCAGTTCTGAGGGCTACACCTTC. Its protein is CASSSEGYTF. The J gene is TRBJ1-2, the V gene TRBV28; D is unclear. Per the germline V gene, CDR1 is MDHEN and CDR2 is SYDVKM. V lost 4 bases and J 8 bases, leaving 5 bases between the germline ends. The CDR3 is made up of 10 amino acids.

This clone was detected only once. This chain's CDR3 is CASSMQGGNQPQHF. The CDR3 bases are TGTGCCAGTAGTATGCAAGGGGGAAATCAGCCCCAGCATTTT. V gene TRBV19 combines with J gene TRBJ1-5; D might be TRBD1 (6 bases). Germline lookup yields CDR1 LNHDA and CDR2 SQIVND (reference sequence). This CDR3 comprises 14 residues. The V gene lost 3 bases and the J gene lost 4 bases, with 10 bases spanning the gap.

As DNA, the CDR3 is TGTGCCAGCAGCTTAGGGTCGGGGCAGGGGCCGCAAGAGACCCAGTACTTC. Protein: CASSLGSGQGPQETQYF. V is TRBV7-2 and J is TRBJ2-5, with D possibly matching TRBD1 (6 bases). V lost 1 base, J lost 2 bases, and 17 bases lay in between. The germline CDR1 and CDR2 sequences are SGHTA and FQGNSA. The CDR3 runs to 17 residues.

This chain links TRBV5-4 with TRBJ1-3, with D uncertain. The V end was cut by 2 bases, the J end by 4 bases, with 10 bases between. CDR3 length equals 14 residues. From germline, CDR1 is SGHNT and CDR2 YYREEE (reference sequence). The DNA of the CDR3 is TGTGCCAGCAGCTTCTCCCACGAGGGAAACACCATATATTTT. Translating it yields CASSFSHEGNTIYF.

The genes are TRBV4-1 and TRBJ1-2; possibly TRBD1 for D (6 bases). Germline-derived CDR1 and CDR2 are MGHRA and YSYEKL. This CDR3 spans 15 amino acids. The V gene lost 4 bases and the J gene lost 2 bases, with 14 bases spanning the gap. CDR3 in DNA: TGCGCCAGCAGCCTTACCGGGACACCCAACTATGGCTACACCTTC. Translation: CASSLTGTPNYGYTF.

V and J are TRBV7-2 and TRBJ1-1; TRBD1 matches at 8 bases. Germline CDR1 and CDR2: SGHTA and FQGNSA. Losses at the gene ends were 1 base for V and 2 bases for J; bases not matched to a gene: 9. This CDR3 spans 17 amino acids. CDR3: CASSLGGQGAGNTEAFF. The CDR3 DNA is TGTGCCAGCAGCTTAGGGGGTCAGGGGGCAGGAAACACTGAAGCTTTCTTT.

The chain employs TRBV2 and TRBJ1-1; D call uncertain. From germline, CDR1 is SNHLY and CDR2 FYNNEI. The CDR3 is 13 residues long. V was cut by 5 bases and J by 5 bases, with 12 bases left in between. The CDR3 loop reads CASSRIGETEAFF. The CDR3 DNA is TGTGCCAGCAGTAGGATCGGGGAGACTGAAGCTTTCTTT.

The rearrangement uses TRBV7-8 and TRBJ2-2; D call uncertain. Looked up from germline, CDR1 is SGHVS and CDR2 is FQNEAQ. V dropped 0 bases and J dropped 6 bases, with 5 bases sitting between them. CDR3 size: 13 residues. CDR3: CASSLAGAGELFF. For the CDR3, the DNA is TGTGCCAGCAGCTTAGCCGGAGCCGGGGAGCTGTTTTTT.

The chain links TRBV19 to TRBJ1-2, with a possible D match to TRBD1 (5 bases). V gave up 6 bases and J gave up 7 bases, with 18 bases separating them. The CDR3 loop spans 14 amino acids. Germline CDR1 reads LNHDA; CDR2 reads SQIVND (reference sequence). The CDR3 is CASRGGALGSGYTF. CDR3 bases: TGTGCCAGTAGGGGAGGGGCGCTTGGGTCTGGCTACACCTTC.

In its sample, this clone was seen once. The chain links TRBV29-1 to TRBJ1-3, with D possibly matching TRBD1 (6 bases). Trimming took off 6 bases at V and 0 bases at J, with 12 bases between the two ends. The CDR3 is made up of 14 amino acids. Germline V gene lookup returns CDR1 SQVTM and CDR2 ANQGSEA. CDR3 protein: CSVGGQRSGNTIYF. Here the CDR3 DNA reads TGCAGCGTAGGAGGACAGCGCTCTGGAAACACCATATATTTT.

V is TRBV30 and J is TRBJ1-3; no clear D. The germline V gene has CDR1 GTSNPN and CDR2 SVGIG (reference sequence). The CDR3 has 14 residues. The V end was cut by 2 bases, the J end by 0 bases, with 8 bases between. CDR3 region: CAWSTTFSGNTIYF. DNA for the CDR3: TGTGCCTGGAGTACGACATTCTCTGGAAACACCATATATTTT. Supplemented by reference TRBV30 and TRBJ1-3, the full variable domain reads SQTIHQWPATLVQPVGSPLSLECTVEGTSNPNLYWYRQAAGRGLQLLFYSVGIGQISSEVPQNLSASRPQDRQFILSSKKLLLSDSGFYLCAWSTTFSGNTIYFGEGSWLTVV.

The CDR3 DNA reads TGTGCCAGCAGTTACGGGGCGCACGAGCAGTACTTC. This translates into CASSYGAHEQYF. This sequence joins TRBV6-5 and TRBJ2-7; TRBD1 might be the D (5 bases). The germline CDR1 and CDR2 sequences are MNHEY and SVGAGI. Between the trimmed V and J ends, which lost 2 bases and 5 bases, there was a span of 7 bases. This CDR3 spans 12 amino acids.

V gene TRBV15 combines with J gene TRBJ1-2, with D tentatively TRBD1 (5 bases). V dropped 4 bases and J dropped 2 bases, with 11 bases sitting between them. CDR1 and CDR2 (germline): LNHNV, YYDKDF (reference sequence). This CDR3 contains 14 residues. The CDR3 reads CATSTPGGNYGYTF. Here the CDR3 DNA reads TGTGCCACCAGCACGCCGGGGGGGAACTATGGCTACACCTTC.

For the CDR3, the DNA is TGTGCCAGCAGTCCAGTGTCCCGGGGGTACGAGCAGTACTTC. Encoded protein: CASSPVSRGYEQYF. The chain joins TRBV7-2 to TRBJ2-7, with D possibly matching TRBD2 (6 bases). The CDR3 consists of 14 residues. Between the trimmed V and J ends, which lost 6 bases and 4 bases, there was a span of 16 bases. The germline CDR1 and CDR2 sequences are SGHTA and FQGNSA. Looking up the rest from reference TRBV7-2 and TRBJ2-7 gives the full variable domain: GAGVSQSPSNKVTEKGKDVELRCDPISGHTALYWYRQSLGQGLEFLIYFQGNSAPDKSGLPSDRFSAERTGGSVSTLTIQRTQQEDSAVYLCASSPVSRGYEQYFGPGTRLTVT.

The CDR3: CASSERFRGTEAFF. The CDR3 nucleotides read TGCGCCAGCAGTGAAAGGTTCAGGGGAACTGAAGCTTTCTTT. This chain joins TRBV10-2 and TRBJ1-1, with D tentatively TRBD1 (6 bases). Trimming took 3 bases from V and 5 from J, leaving 13 bases between them. Looked up from germline, CDR1 is WSHSY and CDR2 is SAAADI. The length of the CDR3 is 14 residues.

The CDR3, as DNA: TGTGCCAGCATCCCGACAGTGATGAACACTGAAGCTTTCTTT. It is translated as CASIPTVMNTEAFF. The rearrangement joins TRBV6-5 to TRBJ1-1; possibly TRBD1 for D (5 bases). Between the trimmed V and J ends, which lost 7 bases and 0 bases, there was a span of 12 bases. The CDR3 totals 14 residues. CDR1 and CDR2 (germline): MNHEY, SVGAGI.

The chain couples TRBV4-3 to TRBJ2-2; TRBD2 agrees at 7 bases. CDR1 is LGHNA, CDR2 YSLEER, per germline. The CDR3 runs 17 residues. J lost 3 bases, V lost 4 bases, and 11 bases had no gene match. The CDR3 region is CASSLHSGRGYTGELFF. CDR3 nucleotide sequence: TGCGCCAGCAGCCTTCATTCAGGGCGGGGGTACACCGGGGAGCTGTTTTTT.

The V and J genes are TRBV4-3 and TRBJ2-2; 7 bases fit TRBD1. V shed 0 bases and J 4 bases; nucleotides not matched to a gene: 5. The CDR3 has 16 residues. Germline CDR1 LGHNA, CDR2 YSLEER. DNA for the CDR3: TGCGCCAGCAGCCAAGATCGAGGGGGCCCCACCGGGGAGCTGTTTTTT. It encodes CASSQDRGGPTGELFF.

The chain has TRBV18 and TRBJ2-7; 8 nucleotides line up with TRBD1. The CDR3 extends over 15 amino acids. Trimming took 3 bases from V and 2 from J; bases not matched to a gene: 6. Germline CDR1 and CDR2: KGHSH and LQKENI. CDR3 protein: CASSPGQGIAYEQYF. The CDR3 DNA is TGTGCCAGCTCACCCGGACAGGGAATTGCCTACGAGCAGTACTTC.

The rearrangement uses TRBV5-5 and TRBJ2-7; no reliable D call. V was clipped by 1 base and J by 2 bases, with 4 bases between them. This CDR3 region has 12 residues. In germline, CDR1 is SGHKS, CDR2 YYEKEE (reference sequence). The CDR3 sequence: CASSLTAYEQYF. In DNA, the CDR3 is TGTGCCAGCAGCTTGACAGCCTACGAGCAGTACTTC.